A selection of T cell receptor beta chains follows, all from one sample in a study of patients and donors after allogeneic stem cell transplantation. TCRdb re-derived calls from the RT-PCR reads in MiXCR, one entry per CDR3 protein. The sample yields about 8,300 distinct CDR3 sequences, 11% seen once. Sequenced sample: blood, either unsorted or a sorted T cell fraction (not recorded which). These receptors were collected from a human donor who was either an allogeneic HSCT recipient or a stem cell or donor lymphocyte infusion donor (not recorded which). It is not recorded whose cells these are; they may come from a transplant donor. The CDR3 runs from the conserved cysteine through the conserved F or W.

V: TRBV5-4
J: TRBJ2-7
CDR3: CASSFTGQGFYEQYF

V: TRBV6-5
J: TRBJ1-5
CDR3: CASSQGGYLQPQHF

V: TRBV7-2
J: TRBJ1-1
CDR3: CASGQMNTEAFF

V: TRBV5-1
J: TRBJ2-1
CDR3: CASSLGNEQFF

V: TRBV7-2
J: TRBJ1-2
CDR3: CASSLVGQKGGYTF

V: TRBV5-6
J: TRBJ2-1
CDR3: CASSPTGLAGHNEQFF

V: TRBV18
J: TRBJ1-2
CDR3: CASSPTGGENGYTF

V: TRBV6-1
J: TRBJ2-4
CDR3: CASSEIGTAQNIQYF

V: TRBV18
J: TRBJ2-3
CDR3: CASSQTSGGQHTQYF

V: TRBV18
J: TRBJ1-1
CDR3: CASSPMFGQNTEAFF

V: TRBV12-3/TRBV12-4
J: TRBJ1-4
CDR3: CASSPGLHQNEKLFF

V: TRBV10-3
J: TRBJ2-1
CDR3: CASHAGGSYNEQFF

V: TRBV10-3
J: TRBJ1-1
CDR3: CAISRPQGADTEAFF

V: TRBV5-6
J: TRBJ2-6
CDR3: CASSLGRNSGANVLTF

V: TRBV15
J: TRBJ2-1
CDR3: CATSTGQISRFQEQFF

V: TRBV7-2
J: TRBJ2-2
CDR3: CASSLSTGSTGELFF

V: TRBV14
J: TRBJ2-1
CDR3: CASSQDPGQGDNEQFF

V: TRBV30
J: TRBJ1-5
CDR3: CAWSKRDRNQPQHF

V: TRBV7-8
J: TRBJ1-1
CDR3: CASSLQVRAMNTEAFF

V: TRBV29-1
J: TRBJ2-2
CDR3: CSVARGTGELFF

V: TRBV20-1
J: TRBJ1-6
CDR3: CSARGYGGYNSPLHF

V: TRBV6-5
J: TRBJ2-2
CDR3: CASSYGANTGELFF

V: TRBV14
J: TRBJ1-1
CDR3: CASGAYRGSFDTEAFF

V: TRBV6-1
J: TRBJ2-2
CDR3: CASSVPGGTGELFF

V: TRBV6-5
J: TRBJ1-6
CDR3: CASSYLGRVNSPLHF

V: TRBV15
J: TRBJ2-1
CDR3: CATSGAIVSGGAYNEQFF

V: TRBV5-6
J: TRBJ2-7
CDR3: CASSQSGQRGEQYF

V: TRBV18
J: TRBJ2-5
CDR3: CASSPPGQVLQETQYF

V: TRBV29-1
J: TRBJ1-1
CDR3: CSVDLRAPATEAFF

V: TRBV7-2
J: TRBJ1-3
CDR3: CASSLDGSGNTIYF

V: TRBV20-1
J: TRBJ2-5
CDR3: CSALTGTHQETQYF